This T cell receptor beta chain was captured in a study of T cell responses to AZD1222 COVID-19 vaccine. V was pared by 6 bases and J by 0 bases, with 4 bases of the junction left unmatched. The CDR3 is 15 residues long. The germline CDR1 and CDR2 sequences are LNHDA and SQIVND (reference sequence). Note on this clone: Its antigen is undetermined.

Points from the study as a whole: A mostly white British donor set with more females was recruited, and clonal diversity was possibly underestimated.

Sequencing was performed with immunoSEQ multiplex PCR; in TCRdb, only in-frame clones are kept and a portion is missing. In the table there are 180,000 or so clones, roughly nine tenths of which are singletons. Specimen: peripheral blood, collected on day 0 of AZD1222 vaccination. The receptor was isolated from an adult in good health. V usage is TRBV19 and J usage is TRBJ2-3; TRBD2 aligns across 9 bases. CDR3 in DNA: TGTGCCAGTAGGCTAGCGGGAAGCAGCACAGATACGCAGTATTTT. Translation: CASRLAGSSTDTQYF.